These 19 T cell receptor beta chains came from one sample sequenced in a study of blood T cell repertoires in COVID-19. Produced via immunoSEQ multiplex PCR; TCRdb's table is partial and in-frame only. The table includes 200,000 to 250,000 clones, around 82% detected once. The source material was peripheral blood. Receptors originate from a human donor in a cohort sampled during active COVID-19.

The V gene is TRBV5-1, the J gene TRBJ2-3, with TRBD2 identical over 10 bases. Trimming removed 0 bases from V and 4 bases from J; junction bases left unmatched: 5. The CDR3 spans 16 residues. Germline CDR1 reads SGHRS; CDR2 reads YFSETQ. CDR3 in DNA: TGCGCCAGCAGCTTGGCCCGAGCGGGAGGGGCAGATACGCAGTATTTT. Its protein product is CASSLARAGGADTQYF.

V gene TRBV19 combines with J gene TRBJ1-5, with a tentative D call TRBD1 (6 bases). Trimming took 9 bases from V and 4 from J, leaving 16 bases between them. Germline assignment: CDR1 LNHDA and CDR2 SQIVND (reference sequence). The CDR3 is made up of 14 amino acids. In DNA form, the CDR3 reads TGTGCCAGCACCGGGGTTAGGGGGAATCAGCCCCAGCATTTT. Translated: CASTGVRGNQPQHF.

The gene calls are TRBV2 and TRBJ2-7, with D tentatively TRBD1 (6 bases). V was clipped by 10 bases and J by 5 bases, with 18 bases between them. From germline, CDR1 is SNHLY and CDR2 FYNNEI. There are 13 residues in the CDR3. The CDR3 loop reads CATTKGVVDEQYF. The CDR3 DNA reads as TGTGCCACCACCAAGGGGGTAGTCGACGAGCAGTACTTC.

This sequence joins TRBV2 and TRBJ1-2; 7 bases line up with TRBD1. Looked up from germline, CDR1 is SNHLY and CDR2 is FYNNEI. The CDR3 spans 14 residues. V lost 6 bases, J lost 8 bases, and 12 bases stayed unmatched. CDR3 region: CASSTVTGSVGYTF. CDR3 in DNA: TGTGCCAGCAGCACCGTGACAGGGTCGGTCGGCTACACCTTC.

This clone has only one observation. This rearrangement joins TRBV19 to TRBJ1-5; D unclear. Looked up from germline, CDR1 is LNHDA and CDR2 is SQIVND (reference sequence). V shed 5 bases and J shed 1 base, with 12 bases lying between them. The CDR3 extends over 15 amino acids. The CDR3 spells CASSWAGGSNQPQHF. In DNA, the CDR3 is TGTGCCAGTAGTTGGGCAGGAGGCAGCAATCAGCCCCAGCATTTT.

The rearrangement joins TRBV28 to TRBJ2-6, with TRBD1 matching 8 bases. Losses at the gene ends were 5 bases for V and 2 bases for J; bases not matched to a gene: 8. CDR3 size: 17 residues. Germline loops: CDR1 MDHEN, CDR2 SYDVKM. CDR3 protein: CASSPGTGVAGANVLTF. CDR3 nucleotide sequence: TGTGCCAGCAGTCCCGGGACAGGAGTTGCTGGGGCCAACGTCCTGACTTTC.

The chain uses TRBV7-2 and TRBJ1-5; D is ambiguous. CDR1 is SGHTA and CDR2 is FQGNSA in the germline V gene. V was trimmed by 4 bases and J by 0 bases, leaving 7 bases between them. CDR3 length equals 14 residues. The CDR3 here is CASSWGVSNQPQHF. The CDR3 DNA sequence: TGTGCCAGCAGCTGGGGAGTTAGCAATCAGCCCCAGCATTTT. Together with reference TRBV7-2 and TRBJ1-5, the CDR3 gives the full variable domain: GAGVSQSPSNKVTEKGKDVELRCDPISGHTALYWYRQSLGQGLEFLIYFQGNSAPDKSGLPSDRFSAERTGGSVSTLTIQRTQQEDSAVYLCASSWGVSNQPQHFGDGTRLSIL.

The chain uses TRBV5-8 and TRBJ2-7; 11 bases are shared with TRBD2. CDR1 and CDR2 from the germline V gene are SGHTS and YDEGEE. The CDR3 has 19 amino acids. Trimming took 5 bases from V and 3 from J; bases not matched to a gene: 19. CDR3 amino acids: CASSSPPLTLTSGSYEQYF. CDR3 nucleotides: TGTGCCAGCAGTAGCCCCCCCTTAACTCTAACTAGCGGGAGCTACGAGCAGTACTTC.

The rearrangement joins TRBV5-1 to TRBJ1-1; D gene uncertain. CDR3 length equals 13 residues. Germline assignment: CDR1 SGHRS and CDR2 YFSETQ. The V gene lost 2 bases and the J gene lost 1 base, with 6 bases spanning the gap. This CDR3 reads CASSLNRNTEAFF. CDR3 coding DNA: TGCGCCAGCAGCTTAAATAGGAACACTGAAGCTTTCTTT.

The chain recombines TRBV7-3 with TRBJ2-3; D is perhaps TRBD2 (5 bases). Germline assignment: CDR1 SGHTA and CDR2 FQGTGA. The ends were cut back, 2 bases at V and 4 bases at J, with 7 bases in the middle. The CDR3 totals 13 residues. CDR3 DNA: TGTGCCAGCAGCTTATTGAGGGCAGATACGCAGTATTTT. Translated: CASSLLRADTQYF.

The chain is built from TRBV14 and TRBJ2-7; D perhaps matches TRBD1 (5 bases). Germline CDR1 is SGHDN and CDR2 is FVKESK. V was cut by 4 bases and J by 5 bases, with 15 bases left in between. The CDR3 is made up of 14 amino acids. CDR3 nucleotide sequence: TGTGCCAGCAGCCCGGGCCAGGGTGTGAACGAGCAGTACTTC. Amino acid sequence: CASSPGQGVNEQYF.

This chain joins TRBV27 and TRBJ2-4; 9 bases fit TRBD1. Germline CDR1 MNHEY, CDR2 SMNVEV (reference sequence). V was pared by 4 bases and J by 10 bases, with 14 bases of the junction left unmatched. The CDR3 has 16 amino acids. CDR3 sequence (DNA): TGTGCCAGCAGTTCACCCCCGGACAGGGGCCGCCCTATTCAGTACTTC. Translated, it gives CASSSPPDRGRPIQYF.

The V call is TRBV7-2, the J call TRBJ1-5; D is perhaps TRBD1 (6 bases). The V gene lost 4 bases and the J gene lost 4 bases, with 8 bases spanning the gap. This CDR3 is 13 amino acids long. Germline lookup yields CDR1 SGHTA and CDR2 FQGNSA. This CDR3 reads CASSWTENQPQHF. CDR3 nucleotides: TGTGCCAGCAGCTGGACAGAAAATCAGCCCCAGCATTTT.

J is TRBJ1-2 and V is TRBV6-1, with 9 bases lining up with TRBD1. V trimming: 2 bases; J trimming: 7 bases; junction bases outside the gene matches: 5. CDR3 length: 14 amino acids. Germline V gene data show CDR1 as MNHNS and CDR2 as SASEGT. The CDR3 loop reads CASSETGGEGGYTF. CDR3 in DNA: TGTGCCAGCAGTGAAACAGGGGGCGAAGGTGGCTACACCTTC.

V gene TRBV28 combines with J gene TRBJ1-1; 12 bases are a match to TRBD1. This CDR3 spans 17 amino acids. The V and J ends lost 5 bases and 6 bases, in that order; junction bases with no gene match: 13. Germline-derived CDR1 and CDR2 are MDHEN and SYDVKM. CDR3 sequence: CASSTYLGGQGASEAFF. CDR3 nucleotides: TGTGCCAGCAGTACATACCTAGGGGGACAGGGGGCCTCTGAAGCTTTCTTT.

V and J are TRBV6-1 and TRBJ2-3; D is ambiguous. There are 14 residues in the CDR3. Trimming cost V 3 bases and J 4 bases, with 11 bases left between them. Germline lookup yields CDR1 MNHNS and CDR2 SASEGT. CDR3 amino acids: CASSEHPTPDTQYF. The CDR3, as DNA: TGTGCCAGCAGTGAGCACCCTACCCCAGATACGCAGTATTTT.

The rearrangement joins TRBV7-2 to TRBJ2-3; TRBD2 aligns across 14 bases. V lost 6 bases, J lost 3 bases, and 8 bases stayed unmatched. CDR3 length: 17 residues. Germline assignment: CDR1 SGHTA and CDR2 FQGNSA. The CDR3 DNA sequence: TGTGCCAGCAGACCGACTAGCGGGGGGGGTGTGACAGATACGCAGTATTTT. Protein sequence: CASRPTSGGGVTDTQYF.

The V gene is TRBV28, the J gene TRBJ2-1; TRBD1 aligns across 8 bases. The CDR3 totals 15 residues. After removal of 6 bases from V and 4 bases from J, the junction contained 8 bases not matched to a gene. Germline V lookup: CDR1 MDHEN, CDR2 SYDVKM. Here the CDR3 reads CASSRGLGVYNEQFF. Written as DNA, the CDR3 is TGTGCCAGCAGCAGGGGGCTTGGGGTTTACAATGAGCAGTTCTTC.

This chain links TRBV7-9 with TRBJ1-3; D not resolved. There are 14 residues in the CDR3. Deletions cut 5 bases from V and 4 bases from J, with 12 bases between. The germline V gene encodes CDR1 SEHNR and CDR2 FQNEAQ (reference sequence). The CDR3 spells CASSPGGNGNTIYF. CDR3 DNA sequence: TGTGCCAGCAGCCCCGGCGGGAACGGAAACACCATATATTTT.